This note documents a single T cell receptor beta chain sequence. What it binds is unknown. The PCR employed 60 Vbeta primers together with 13 Jbeta primers. Sequencing was performed with immunoSEQ multiplex PCR; in TCRdb, only in-frame clones are kept and a portion is missing. This sample carries 120,000 to 150,000 clones, more than 75% of them seen once, and the ten largest clones take under 4.5%. This sample was taken from a study of cytomegalovirus exposure and HLA in healthy donors. Study findings and constraints: Per a prior analysis, the majority of TCR beta V segments were productive roughly 90% or roughly 30% of the time.

Sequences were obtained from PBMCs. This receptor was obtained from a man between 18 and 29 years old in good health and CMV-seronegative.

The CDR3 bases are TGTGCCAGCAGCTTGGGAATGGACACGGGTTGGGAAGCTTTCTTT. Its protein product is CASSLGMDTGWEAFF. The chain joins TRBV11-2 to TRBJ1-1; D might be TRBD1 (5 bases). CDR3 length: 15 amino acids. CDR1 and CDR2 (germline): SGHAT, FQNNGV. The germline V and J ends were trimmed by 3 bases and 8 bases, with 19 bases remaining between them.